Presented here are 27 T cell receptor beta chains from one specimen sequenced in a study of shared clonotypes between healthy human individuals. Terminally differentiated effector memory CD45RA+ cells were excluded by CCR7 positive selection of CD45RO-negative cells. Here immunoSEQ multiplex PCR was the method, and the copy in TCRdb shows in-frame clones only, minus some. The sample lists roughly 1,800,000 clones; about 95% were seen once. Sequenced sample: naive CD8+ T cells sorted from blood. Every receptor here comes from a man aged 18 to 30 in good health.

On this clone: This CDR3 is also generated by other DNA sequences in the sample. The V call is TRBV11-2, the J call TRBJ1-5; possible D gene TRBD1, 5 bases. The germline V gene has CDR1 SGHAT and CDR2 FQNNGV. The CDR3 is 15 residues long. The germline V and J ends were trimmed by 4 bases and 3 bases, with 13 bases remaining between them. In nucleotides, the CDR3 is TGTGCCAGCAGCTCGACGGGGGACCCCAATCAGCCCCAGCATTTT. This gives the protein CASSSTGDPNQPQHF.

This clone appeared a few times. A much larger clone differs by one base, so this may be a read error. This sample includes further DNA sequences coding for the same CDR3. V gene TRBV9 combines with J gene TRBJ1-1, with D hard to call. Germline assignment: CDR1 SGDLS and CDR2 YYNGEE. The ends were cut back, 0 bases at V and 1 base at J, with 4 bases in the middle. The CDR3 is 13 amino acids. The CDR3 DNA is TGTGCCAGCAGCGTAGAGGGGAACACTGAAGCTTTCTTT. Translated: CASSVEGNTEAFF. Using reference TRBV9 and TRBJ1-1 for the parts outside the CDR3, the full variable domain is DSGVTQTPKHLITATGQRVTLRCSPRSGDLSVYWYQQSLDQGLQFLIQYYNGEERAKGNILERFSAQQFPDLHSELNLSSLELGDSALYFCASSVEGNTEAFFGQGTRLTVV.

V and J are TRBV7-9 and TRBJ1-6; no clear D. The CDR3 totals 14 residues. The germline CDR1 and CDR2 sequences are SEHNR and FQNEAQ (reference sequence). V was pared by 4 bases and J by 5 bases, with 9 bases between. DNA for the CDR3: TGTGCCAGCAGCTGGACCGAAGATAATTCACCCCTCCACTTT. Its protein is CASSWTEDNSPLHF.

This clone has a handful of counts. The chain is built from TRBV29-1 and TRBJ1-2; maybe TRBD1 (5 bases). This CDR3 has 13 amino acids. Looked up from germline, CDR1 is SQVTM and CDR2 is ANQGSEA. The V and J ends lost 0 bases and 2 bases respectively, with 7 bases between them. The CDR3, as DNA: TGCAGCGTTGAAGATCAGGGCAACTATGGCTACACCTTC. Translation: CSVEDQGNYGYTF.

The chain joins TRBV9 to TRBJ2-3; D unclear. Germline CDR1 reads SGDLS; CDR2 reads YYNGEE. The CDR3 runs 16 residues. V lost 3 bases and J lost 0, with 14 bases in between. This chain's CDR3 is CASSDNTESSTDTQYF. The CDR3 region has the DNA TGTGCCAGCAGCGATAACACAGAATCTAGCACAGATACGCAGTATTTT.

The CDR3 sequence is CASSLDGDSGNTIYF. The CDR3 DNA reads as TGTGCCAGCAGCTTAGACGGAGACTCTGGAAACACCATATATTTT. This chain joins TRBV7-2 and TRBJ1-3; D call uncertain. Trimming took 1 base from V and 0 from J, leaving 7 bases between them. The CDR3 runs 15 residues. Germline values: CDR1 SGHTA, CDR2 FQGNSA.

This rearrangement joins TRBV28 to TRBJ1-2; a weak D match, TRBD1 (5 bases). This CDR3 spans 14 amino acids. The V end lost 6 bases, the J end lost 4 bases, and 15 bases lay between the germline ends. Germline V gives CDR1 MDHEN, CDR2 SYDVKM. The CDR3 sequence: CASSHKQVPYGYTF. The CDR3 DNA sequence: TGTGCCAGCAGCCACAAACAGGTCCCCTATGGCTACACCTTC.

About this clone itself: This specimen includes other DNA sequences encoding the same CDR3. The chain uses TRBV7-9 and TRBJ2-3; D is ambiguous. There are 14 residues in the CDR3. Germline V CDR1 and CDR2: SEHNR, FQNEAQ (reference sequence). Trimming stripped 1 base from V and 1 base from J, with 6 bases between. The CDR3 DNA follows: TGTGCCAGCAGCTTAGAAACCGGCACAGATACGCAGTATTTT. Amino acid sequence: CASSLETGTDTQYF.

This chain uses TRBV6-5 with TRBJ2-2; TRBD2 matches at 7 bases. The CDR3 has 15 amino acids. Germline V gene lookup returns CDR1 MNHEY and CDR2 SVGAGI. J was trimmed by 6 bases and V by 6 bases; bases with no gene match: 10. In DNA form, the CDR3 reads TGTGCCAGCAGAGATCTAGCGGAGGGGCCCGGGGAGCTGTTTTTT. This encodes CASRDLAEGPGELFF.

Regarding this clone: Other DNA variants within this sample encode the same CDR3. The V call is TRBV5-1, the J call TRBJ2-7; D is undetermined. CDR3 size: 12 residues. Between the trimmed V and J ends, which lost 5 bases and 3 bases, there was a span of 9 bases. Looked up from germline, CDR1 is SGHRS and CDR2 is YFSETQ. The CDR3 here is CASSFGDYEQYF. The CDR3 bases are TGCGCCAGCAGTTTTGGAGACTACGAGCAGTACTTC.

The rearrangement links TRBV6-5 to TRBJ2-7; tentative D call: TRBD1 (5 bases). V was shortened by 5 bases and J by 0 bases, with 11 bases between the two germline ends. This CDR3 is 14 amino acids long. Germline V gene lookup returns CDR1 MNHEY and CDR2 SVGAGI. For the CDR3, the DNA is TGTGCCAGCAGTGGCTCGACAGCCTCCTACGAGCAGTACTTC. It yields the protein CASSGSTASYEQYF.

This chain joins TRBV28 and TRBJ2-1, with 14 bases matching TRBD2. The germline V gene encodes CDR1 MDHEN and CDR2 SYDVKM. The CDR3 length is 17 residues. V lost 5 bases, J lost 9 bases, and 12 bases stayed unmatched. CDR3 sequence (DNA): TGTGCCAGCAGTCCCAACCCGGGACTAGCGGGAGTTGTTGAGCAGTTCTTC. This encodes CASSPNPGLAGVVEQFF. Supplemented by reference TRBV28 and TRBJ2-1, the full variable domain reads DVKVTQSSRYLVKRTGEKVFLECVQDMDHENMFWYRQDPGLGLRLIYFSYDVKMKEKGDIPEGYSVSREKKERFSLILESASTNQTSMYLCASSPNPGLAGVVEQFFGPGTRLTVL.

Of note for this clone: A read error is possible here, since a much larger clone lies one base away. The J gene is TRBJ2-2, the V gene TRBV27; unclear D gene. The CDR3 is made up of 12 amino acids. Trimming took off 7 bases at V and 1 base at J, with 4 bases between the two ends. Per germline, CDR1 MNHEY and CDR2 SMNVEV (reference sequence). CDR3 amino acids: CASIVNTGELFF. The CDR3 bases are TGTGCCAGCATCGTGAACACCGGGGAGCTGTTTTTT.

The chain uses TRBV7-9 and TRBJ2-3; D ambiguous. Per the germline V gene, CDR1 is SEHNR and CDR2 is FQNEAQ (reference sequence). This CDR3 has 13 residues. With 5 bases removed from V and 3 bases from J, the gap between germline ends came to 9 bases. Here the CDR3 reads CASSPPQTDTQYF. CDR3 bases: TGTGCCAGCAGCCCACCACAAACAGATACGCAGTATTTT.

About this clone: Sequence at one end of the junction differs from germline and may be a read error. The chain is built from TRBV7-7 and TRBJ2-1, with D tentatively TRBD1 or TRBD2 (5 bases each). This CDR3 is 14 amino acids long. Germline V gives CDR1 SSHAT, CDR2 FNYEAQ (reference sequence). The CDR3 DNA reads TGTGCTAGCAGCCCGCCGGGGCCTTACAATGAGCAGTTCTTC. Protein product: CASSPPGPYNEQFF.

The V call is TRBV27, the J call TRBJ2-1; D uncertain. The CDR3 spans 16 residues. The germline CDR1 and CDR2 sequences are MNHEY and SMNVEV (reference sequence). V was trimmed by 6 bases and J by 8 bases, leaving 23 bases between them. CDR3 nucleotides: TGTGCCAGCAGCCCGGTCCAGGTCCGCTCAGTGGATGAGCAGTTCTTC. It specifies CASSPVQVRSVDEQFF.

In its sample, this clone was seen once. The rearrangement links TRBV7-9 to TRBJ1-5; D possibly corresponds to TRBD1 (6 bases). This CDR3 is 15 amino acids long. Germline values: CDR1 SEHNR, CDR2 FQNEAQ (reference sequence). V was clipped by 1 base and J by 5 bases, with 12 bases between them. Written as DNA, the CDR3 is TGTGCCAGCAGCTTAGGGACAGTTTCCGATCAGCCCCAGCATTTT. Protein sequence: CASSLGTVSDQPQHF.

The gene calls are TRBV4-3 and TRBJ2-1; 10 positions agree with TRBD2. Looked up from germline, CDR1 is LGHNA and CDR2 is YSLEER. This CDR3 contains 21 residues. Trimming took 4 bases from V and 2 from J; bases not matched to a gene: 20. CDR3 sequence: CASSPKRLASGSRYTYNEQFF. The CDR3 region has the DNA TGCGCCAGCAGCCCCAAAAGGTTGGCTAGCGGGAGTAGATACACCTACAATGAGCAGTTCTTC.

The chain has TRBV6-5 and TRBJ1-2, with D perhaps TRBD1 (6 bases). Germline CDR1 is MNHEY and CDR2 is SVGAGI. The CDR3 extends over 13 amino acids. V was shortened by 2 bases and J by 7 bases, with 11 bases between the two germline ends. The CDR3 is CASSYQTGAGYTF. DNA for the CDR3: TGTGCCAGCAGTTACCAGACAGGAGCTGGCTACACCTTC.

The chain carries TRBV28 and TRBJ2-7; D uncertain. CDR1 is MDHEN and CDR2 is SYDVKM in the germline V gene. The CDR3 consists of 14 residues. Trimming removed 5 bases at V and 1 base at J, with 12 bases between. CDR3 sequence (DNA): TGTGCCAGCAGTGAACTCGGCTCTTCCTACGAGCAGTACTTC. Its translation: CASSELGSSYEQYF.

CDR3 residues: CASSRSRHSALTSNVLTF. CDR3 in DNA: TGTGCCAGCAGCCGGTCGAGACATTCTGCTCTAACATCCAACGTCCTGACTTTC. This chain connects TRBV7-6 to TRBJ2-6, with no clear D. Per germline, CDR1 SGHVS and CDR2 FNYEAQ. The CDR3 is made up of 18 amino acids. V lost 5 bases, J lost 8 bases, and 25 bases lay in between.

This rearrangement joins TRBV25-1 to TRBJ2-1; 7 bases fit TRBD2. V lost 6 bases, J lost 7 bases, and 12 bases stayed unmatched. The CDR3 covers 15 residues. The V gene's germline CDR1 is MGHDK and CDR2 SYGVNS. CDR3 amino acids: CASRSAGARWNEQFF. For the CDR3, the DNA is TGTGCCAGCAGGTCGGCGGGAGCGAGATGGAATGAGCAGTTCTTC.

CDR3 coding DNA: TGTGCCAGCAGTTTAGGCAGTTATCAGCCCCAGCATTTT. Translated: CASSLGSYQPQHF. The V call is TRBV6-5, the J call TRBJ1-5, with D hard to call. Germline CDR1 is MNHEY and CDR2 is SVGAGI. V was cut by 4 bases and J by 5 bases, with 9 bases left in between. This CDR3 contains 13 residues.

The V and J genes are TRBV13 and TRBJ2-3; TRBD1 matches at 7 bases. Unmatched junction bases numbered 16, after V lost 4 bases and J lost 9 bases. Germline lookup yields CDR1 PRHDT and CDR2 FYEKMQ (reference sequence). This CDR3 has 16 residues. The CDR3 region is CASSSGTDATQITQYF. The CDR3 bases are TGTGCCAGCAGCTCCGGGACAGACGCCACACAGATAACGCAGTATTTT.

The chain couples TRBV5-1 to TRBJ1-1, with D perhaps TRBD1 (5 bases). Germline assignment: CDR1 SGHRS and CDR2 YFSETQ. The CDR3 contains 15 residues. Deletions cut 4 bases from V and 1 base from J, with 14 bases between. As DNA, the CDR3 is TGCGCCAGCAGCAGCGGGGACGGATCGAACACTGAAGCTTTCTTT. Protein: CASSSGDGSNTEAFF.

Only one count was recorded for this clone. V and J are TRBV7-9 and TRBJ2-1; the D gene is possibly TRBD2 (5 bases). Germline V gene sequence: CDR1 SEHNR, CDR2 FQNEAQ (reference sequence). V lost 10 bases and J 8 bases, leaving 21 bases between the germline ends. This CDR3 comprises 14 residues. CDR3 residues: CATNGLAGGYEQFF. CDR3 nucleotides: TGTGCCACCAACGGGCTAGCAGGCGGCTATGAGCAGTTCTTC.

This clone was found once. This chain joins TRBV5-6 and TRBJ2-7; 8 bases agree with TRBD1. The CDR3 has 15 residues. The germline CDR1 and CDR2 sequences are SGHDT and YYEEEE. V dropped 4 bases and J dropped 2; count of bases not matched to a gene: 8. The CDR3 bases are TGTGCCAGCAGCCCGGACAGGGTGGTAGCCTACGAGCAGTACTTC. This codes for CASSPDRVVAYEQYF.